This TCR beta chain was found in a study of blood T cell repertoires in COVID-19 (dated by TCRdb to the early 2020s). Concerning the study at large: Collaborator samples came from the United States, Italy and Spain and covered acute and convalescent phases of COVID-19. The material from the prospective study consisted of cDNA or gDNA derived from T cells, B-cell-depleted T cells, or PBMCs. A de-identified subject ID, COVID-19 status, age in years and sex were almost always included in the sample metadata. Samples came from the ongoing ImmuneRACE study (first 160 participants) plus 1,254 subjects from 6 global collaborators. HLA class I and class II types, where available, came from metadata supplied by the sample provider rather than from assay-based typing. Subjects who had been exposed to COVID-19, were actively infected with it, or had recovered from it provided the deeply sampled blood TCRbeta repertoires that made up the dataset. A freely available public database, intended as a resource for researchers studying the immune response to SARS-CoV-2, is where the repertoires were released. Study-wide conclusions, independent of this receptor: The quantity of clinical and demographic metadata differed by source and by participant and was supplied without curation.

The immunoSEQ Assay, a bias-controlled multiplex PCR, was used to amplify TCRbeta CDR3 regions from genomic DNA. The source study handled its data this way. Within the assay, amplification of reference gene primers was used to estimate how many nucleated cells each sample contained. Sequence reads were collapsed and filtered to measure the absolute abundance of every unique TCRbeta CDR3 rearrangement. Productive Simpson clonality was computed per sample as the square root of Simpson's diversity index over productive rearrangements. TCRdb holds this immuneACCESS table with in-frame rearrangements only. Some clones are missing; in checked studies, unresolved V genes explain under half, and the rest has no known cause. V and J calls and clone size are given by that table; D and trimming were obtained from the DNA. The sample yields tens of thousands of clones; roughly 85% were counted once. Around 18% of the sample belongs to the ten largest clones.

A word on this clone: It has no known antigen specificity. Nothing much larger sits one base from this clone, and base qualities are not available.

One collaborating source in Seattle enrolled patients during active infection and followed them longitudinally through the course of disease. Each collaborating institution followed its own protocols to collect whole blood in K2EDTA tubes. For TCRbeta analysis, collaborators shipped samples as frozen whole blood, isolated PBMCs, or DNA extracted from either of those sample types. From the cysteine up to the phenylalanine, the CDR3 has a length of 14 residues. Of the read, only the CDR3 DNA is kept; its 42 bases are in frame from base 1. CDR1 and CDR2 were assigned from the germline V gene as SGDLS and YYNGEE. V gives up 3 bases and J gives up 0 bases, and the segment between their germline ends measures 9 bases.

The chain links TRBV9 with TRBJ1-1; the D gene remains uncertain. The clonotype originates from a woman aged 55 to 70 with COVID-19, enrolled during active disease. Material for sequencing was peripheral blood. The CDR3 reads as follows: CASSGRPLNTEAFF. The sequenced DNA: TGTGCCAGCAGCGGGAGACCACTGAACACTGAAGCTTTCTTT. Beyond the CDR3, the reference TRBV9 and TRBJ1-1 genes provide the residues; the full variable domain reads: DSGVTQTPKHLITATGQRVTLRCSPRSGDLSVYWYQQSLDQGLQFLIQYYNGEERAKGNILERFSAQQFPDLHSELNLSSLELGDSALYFCASSGRPLNTEAFFGQGTRLTVV.